Listed below are T cell receptor beta chains from one sample, sequenced in a study of blood T cell repertoires in COVID-19. Profiled with immunoSEQ multiplex PCR; TCRdb holds only in-frame clones, not every one. The table includes about 250,000 clones, 85% to 90% detected once. Sequencing was performed on PBMCs or T cells enriched from blood (not recorded which). All receptors derive from a man aged 35-49 years who had recovered from COVID-19. Each CDR3 is given with its conserved first and last residue. The D gene is left open where the match is weak. The listing skips clone size in some rows; elsewhere it reads once, few, many or a size class.

d_call: .
v_call: TRBV6-1
j_call: TRBJ1-4
clone_size: .
cdr3_aa: CASSERRVQLFF

d_call: .
v_call: TRBV7-9
j_call: TRBJ2-1
clone_size: .
cdr3_aa: CASSLAIGGRVFF

d_call: .
v_call: TRBV6-2/TRBV6-3
j_call: TRBJ1-5
clone_size: .
cdr3_aa: CASSYGGNNQPQHF

d_call: TRBD2
v_call: TRBV6-5
j_call: TRBJ2-2
clone_size: .
cdr3_aa: CASSYRLAGDAGELFF

d_call: .
v_call: TRBV5-4
j_call: TRBJ1-2
clone_size: .
cdr3_aa: CASRNQGNYGYTF

d_call: .
v_call: TRBV6-5
j_call: TRBJ1-3
clone_size: .
cdr3_aa: CASRPHGSGNTIYF

d_call: .
v_call: TRBV28
j_call: TRBJ2-1
clone_size: .
cdr3_aa: CASSLNEQFF

d_call: .
v_call: TRBV27
j_call: TRBJ1-1
clone_size: .
cdr3_aa: CASSLYPGWSTEAFF

d_call: TRBD2
v_call: TRBV28
j_call: TRBJ2-7
clone_size: few
cdr3_aa: CAIRRGGATYEQYF

d_call: .
v_call: TRBV6-7
j_call: TRBJ2-7
clone_size: few
cdr3_aa: CASSASDSYEQYF

d_call: TRBD1
v_call: TRBV20-1
j_call: TRBJ1-1
clone_size: .
cdr3_aa: CSASQPTGTGVNTEAFF

d_call: .
v_call: TRBV18
j_call: TRBJ2-3
clone_size: .
cdr3_aa: CASYRSGEDTQYF

d_call: .
v_call: TRBV7-9
j_call: TRBJ1-3
clone_size: .
cdr3_aa: CASSSQASGYTIYF

d_call: .
v_call: TRBV19
j_call: TRBJ1-2
clone_size: .
cdr3_aa: CATSQDRGDGYTF